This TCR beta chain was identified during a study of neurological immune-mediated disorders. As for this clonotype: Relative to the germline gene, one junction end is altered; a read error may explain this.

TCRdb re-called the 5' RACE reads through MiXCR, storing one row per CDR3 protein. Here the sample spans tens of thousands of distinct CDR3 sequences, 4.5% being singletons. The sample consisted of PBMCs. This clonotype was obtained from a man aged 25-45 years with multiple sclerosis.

DNA of the CDR3: TGCGCCAGCAGCCAACTGAGCCGTAATCAGCCCCAGAATTTT. The encoded protein is CASSQLSRNQPQNF. V is TRBV4-1 and J is TRBJ1-5; unclear D gene. The CDR3 covers 14 residues. The germline V gene encodes CDR1 MGHRA and CDR2 YSYEKL.